This T cell receptor beta chain came from a study of T cell responses to AZD1222 COVID-19 vaccine. The study, taken as a whole, reports: The breadth and depth of Spike-specific TCRs increased once two AZD1222 doses had been given. It should be noted that donors were predominantly white British and more often female, and clonal diversity was possibly underestimated.

Whether given at about 4 or about 12 weeks, second doses were pooled. For this clone: The antigen is undetermined.

Trimming removed 4 bases from V and 1 base from J, with 20 bases in between. CDR1 SGHDT and CDR2 YYEEEE come from the germline V gene. The CDR3 runs to 17 residues. Measured with immunoSEQ multiplex PCR; TCRdb has only the in-frame clones, and not every one. This sample has over 110,000 clones; about 90% occur once, and the top ten carry 9.3%. Material: peripheral blood, obtained 28 days after the second AZD1222 dose. The sequence was collected from an adult who received the AZD1222 COVID-19 vaccine. The V gene is TRBV5-6, the J gene TRBJ1-2; possible D gene TRBD1, 6 bases. The CDR3 coding sequence is TGTGCCAGCAGCAGAGGGGGGGGCGGAAATTATAACTATGGCTACACCTTC. Protein sequence: CASSRGGGGNYNYGYTF.